One and the same sample provided the 23 T cell receptor beta chains below, sequenced in a study of identifying expanded T cells in peripheral blood. Measured with immunoSEQ multiplex PCR; TCRdb has only the in-frame clones, and not every one. The sample has under 150,000 clones, approximately 86% seen once. Input material: blood. Every receptor here comes from a person aged 18-69 years in good health.

V gene TRBV5-5 combines with J gene TRBJ2-7; 8 positions match TRBD1. Trimming at V came to 4 bases and at J to 3 bases, leaving 3 bases not matched to a gene. The CDR3 runs 13 residues. Germline V CDR1 and CDR2: SGHKS, YYEKEE (reference sequence). The CDR3 DNA follows: TGTGCCAGCAGCGCCGGACAGGGCTACGAGCAGTACTTC. Protein sequence: CASSAGQGYEQYF.

This clone appeared once. This chain's CDR3 is CASSPQPGSTDTQYF. DNA of the CDR3: TGTGCCAGCAGCCCCCAACCTGGCAGCACAGATACGCAGTATTTT. V and J are TRBV5-6 and TRBJ2-3, with D unclear. The V and J ends lost 4 bases and 0 bases respectively, with 12 bases between them. Germline CDR1 reads SGHDT; CDR2 reads YYEEEE. CDR3 length: 15 residues.

The V gene is TRBV7-6, the J gene TRBJ2-7, with TRBD2 as a possible D gene (5 bases). Trimming left V 1 base short and J 0 bases short, with 16 bases between. The germline CDR1 and CDR2 sequences are SGHVS and FNYEAQ. The CDR3 spans 17 residues. The CDR3 protein is CASSLESLAGSSYEQYF. CDR3 nucleotides: TGTGCCAGCAGCTTAGAGTCCCTGGCTGGGAGCTCCTACGAGCAGTACTTC.

The V and J genes are TRBV6-1 and TRBJ1-1, with TRBD1 as a possible D gene (5 bases). Trimming took 7 bases from V and 5 from J, leaving 8 bases between them. Germline values: CDR1 MNHNS, CDR2 SASEGT. The CDR3 has 11 residues. CDR3 region: CASIWGTEAFF. The CDR3 coding sequence is TGTGCCAGCATTTGGGGGACTGAAGCTTTCTTT.

The chain has TRBV6-5 and TRBJ1-1; D is unresolved. V dropped 10 bases and J dropped 2 bases, with 14 bases sitting between them. This CDR3 has 13 residues. Germline values: CDR1 MNHEY, CDR2 SVGAGI. The DNA of the CDR3 is TGTGCCACACACGGAGGGTTCAACACTGAAGCTTTCTTT. Translated, it gives CATHGGFNTEAFF.

V and J are TRBV7-2 and TRBJ2-2; TRBD2 agrees at 10 bases. Germline V gives CDR1 SGHTA, CDR2 FQGNSA. J lost 8 bases, V lost 1 base, and 10 bases had no gene match. The CDR3 consists of 17 residues. CDR3 sequence reads: CASSLGLAGVHAGELFF. The CDR3 nucleotides are TGTGCCAGCAGCTTAGGCCTAGCGGGGGTCCATGCAGGGGAGCTGTTTTTT.

V usage is TRBV28 and J usage is TRBJ2-1; D is undetermined. Germline V CDR1 and CDR2: MDHEN, SYDVKM. Trimming left V 6 bases short and J 5 bases short, with 2 bases between. The CDR3 consists of 10 residues. The DNA for the CDR3 is TGTGCCAGCAGCGACAATGAGCAGTTCTTC. It encodes CASSDNEQFF.

The chain carries TRBV19 and TRBJ1-1; D gene unclear. The CDR3 sequence is 13 residues long. Germline assignment: CDR1 LNHDA and CDR2 SQIVND (reference sequence). Trimming shortened V by 7 bases and J by 0 bases, and 9 bases separated the two germline ends. CDR3 sequence reads: CASNRALNTEAFF. CDR3 DNA: TGTGCCAGTAATAGGGCTTTGAACACTGAAGCTTTCTTT.

This rearrangement joins TRBV10-2 to TRBJ2-5; 8 positions match TRBD1. Germline V gene sequence: CDR1 WSHSY, CDR2 SAAADI. CDR3 length equals 16 residues. V shed 5 bases, J shed 4 bases, and the junction held 12 bases outside the gene matches. CDR3 DNA: TGCGCCAGCAGTCACCTGGACAGGGTCGCCGCAGAGACCCAGTACTTC. Translation: CASSHLDRVAAETQYF.

V is TRBV6-5 and J is TRBJ1-1; 8 nucleotides match TRBD1. Trimming removed 6 bases from V and 0 bases from J; junction bases left unmatched: 9. The germline V gene encodes CDR1 MNHEY and CDR2 SVGAGI. CDR3 length: 16 residues. In nucleotides, the CDR3 is TGTGCCAGCAGGTACACGGGACAGGCCCTGAACACTGAAGCTTTCTTT. Its protein is CASRYTGQALNTEAFF.

The rearrangement joins TRBV2 to TRBJ2-7; tentatively, D is TRBD1 (6 bases). The CDR3 consists of 15 residues. Germline CDR1 and CDR2: SNHLY and FYNNEI. V lost 7 bases, J lost 4 bases, and 20 bases lay in between. The CDR3 sequence: CASTASLNRAYEQYF. The CDR3 DNA is TGTGCCAGCACTGCTAGCTTAAACAGGGCGTACGAGCAGTACTTC.

The chain employs TRBV7-9 and TRBJ1-4, with D possibly being TRBD1 (5 bases). Trimming took off 10 bases at V and 9 bases at J, with 27 bases between the two ends. The V gene's germline CDR1 is SEHNR and CDR2 FQNEAQ (reference sequence). CDR3 length equals 16 residues. As DNA, the CDR3 is TGTGCCACCGAATTTACCCGGGACCCTTTAGCGCAAAAACTGTTTTTT. Translating it yields CATEFTRDPLAQKLFF.

The rearrangement links TRBV6-1 to TRBJ2-1, with D perhaps given as TRBD1 or TRBD2 (5 bases each). The CDR3 loop spans 12 amino acids. Germline assignment: CDR1 MNHNS and CDR2 SASEGT. V dropped 7 bases and J dropped 6 bases, with 10 bases sitting between them. The DNA for the CDR3 is TGTGCCAGCACCGGGGCGGCCAATGAGCAGTTCTTC. Amino acids: CASTGAANEQFF.

The V call is TRBV5-4, the J call TRBJ2-5; a weak D match, TRBD2 (6 bases). V dropped 3 bases and J dropped 8 bases, with 14 bases sitting between them. The CDR3 is 13 amino acids. Germline V gives CDR1 SGHNT, CDR2 YYREEE (reference sequence). The CDR3 loop is CASSSPMRGTQYF. In nucleotides, the CDR3 is TGTGCCAGCAGCTCGCCCATGCGGGGAACCCAGTACTTC.

This chain uses TRBV10-3 with TRBJ2-2, with TRBD1 identical over 10 bases. CDR1 is ENHRY, CDR2 SYGVKD, per germline. The CDR3 runs to 17 residues. V shed 7 bases and J 4 bases; nucleotides not matched to a gene: 12. The CDR3 region is CAITPRGGTGVTGELFF. The DNA for the CDR3 is TGTGCCATCACACCAAGGGGAGGGACAGGGGTCACCGGGGAGCTGTTTTTT.

This sequence joins TRBV19 and TRBJ2-3; 9 bases map to TRBD2. Germline trimming cut 4 bases from V and 2 bases from J; bases unmatched to any gene: 4. Germline V gene data show CDR1 as LNHDA and CDR2 as SQIVND (reference sequence). The CDR3 length is 15 residues. CDR3 nucleotide sequence: TGTGCCAGTAGTACGACTAGCGGCCACACAGATACGCAGTATTTT. Translated: CASSTTSGHTDTQYF.

This clone was counted between two and nine times. J is TRBJ1-1 and V is TRBV7-9; TRBD1 matches at 7 bases. This CDR3 is built from 14 residues. After removal of 5 bases from V and 3 bases from J, the junction contained 6 bases not matched to a gene. Germline V gene data show CDR1 as SEHNR and CDR2 as FQNEAQ (reference sequence). CDR3 loop: CASSQDRAHTEAFF. The DNA for the CDR3 is TGTGCCAGCAGCCAAGACAGGGCGCACACTGAAGCTTTCTTT.

The chain links TRBV9 to TRBJ2-3; 11 bases are a match to TRBD2. Germline V gene sequence: CDR1 SGDLS, CDR2 YYNGEE. V was clipped by 2 bases and J by 2 bases; unmatched bases: 4. This CDR3 spans 16 amino acids. The chain's CDR3 is CASSVGLADFTDTQYF. The CDR3 DNA sequence: TGTGCCAGCAGCGTGGGACTAGCGGACTTCACAGATACGCAGTATTTT. Complete variable domain (other parts from reference TRBV9 and TRBJ2-3): DSGVTQTPKHLITATGQRVTLRCSPRSGDLSVYWYQQSLDQGLQFLIQYYNGEERAKGNILERFSAQQFPDLHSELNLSSLELGDSALYFCASSVGLADFTDTQYFGPGTRLTVL.

J is TRBJ1-1 and V is TRBV7-3; D unresolved. Looked up from germline, CDR1 is SGHTA and CDR2 is FQGTGA. V lost 5 bases, J lost 6 bases, and 13 bases lay in between. This CDR3 spans 13 amino acids. Written as DNA, the CDR3 is TGTGCCAGCAGCCTTGTGAGGGCCGCTGAAGCTTTCTTT. This gives the protein CASSLVRAAEAFF.

The chain links TRBV2 to TRBJ2-7; 8 nucleotides match TRBD1. V was pared by 6 bases and J by 2 bases, with 3 bases of the junction left unmatched. CDR3 size: 13 residues. CDR1 is SNHLY, CDR2 FYNNEI, per germline. This chain's CDR3 is CASRKQGAYEQYF. CDR3 DNA sequence: TGTGCCAGCAGGAAACAGGGGGCCTACGAGCAGTACTTC.

The V and J genes are TRBV7-9 and TRBJ1-2, with D possibly being TRBD1 (6 bases). This CDR3 is built from 13 residues. V gave up 5 bases and J gave up 4 bases, with 11 bases separating them. Germline lookup yields CDR1 SEHNR and CDR2 FQNEAQ (reference sequence). CDR3 coding DNA: TGTGCCAGCAGCGAGGACAGCCTCTATGGCTACACCTTC. It translates to CASSEDSLYGYTF.

V gene TRBV4-1 combines with J gene TRBJ2-3, with D perhaps given as TRBD1 or TRBD2 (6 bases each). There are 15 residues in the CDR3. With 4 bases removed from V and 4 bases from J, the gap between germline ends came to 15 bases. Germline V gene lookup returns CDR1 MGHRA and CDR2 YSYEKL. In nucleotides, the CDR3 is TGCGCCAGCAGCCCACCGGGGGCCAGGTCAGATACGCAGTATTTT. This sequence encodes CASSPPGARSDTQYF.

The V gene is TRBV5-6, the J gene TRBJ2-6; 8 bases agree with TRBD2. The ends lost 3 bases at V and 0 bases at J; junction bases unmatched: 8. The CDR3 loop spans 18 amino acids. Germline V gene lookup returns CDR1 SGHDT and CDR2 YYEEEE. The CDR3 loop is CASSSRGTSGSGANVLTF. Here the CDR3 DNA reads TGTGCCAGCAGCTCCCGGGGCACTAGCGGCTCTGGGGCCAACGTCCTGACTTTC. Drawing the rest from reference TRBV5-6 and TRBJ2-6, the complete variable domain is DAGVTQSPTHLIKTRGQQVTLRCSPKSGHDTVSWYQQALGQGPQFIFQYYEEEERQRGNFPDRFSGHQFPNYSSELNVNALLLGDSALYLCASSSRGTSGSGANVLTFGAGSRLTVL.